This T cell receptor beta chain was captured in a study of long-term antiretroviral therapy in people with HIV. Study summary: Of all samples, the earliest predate the 2015 immediate-ART recommendation by about a decade. The study, taken as a whole, reports: Dating from the mid-2000s to the late 2010s, the blood was possibly obtained under older ART regimens. ART was followed by higher diversity that remained below transplant donor controls. Viral resistance, ART adherence and therapy changes all lacked available data.

Trimming pared 4 bases from V and 8 bases from J, leaving 11 bases between. Per germline, CDR1 ENHRY and CDR2 SYGVKD. CDR3 length equals 13 residues. Survey-level immunoSEQ v3.0 assays were run. TCRdb's table, derived via immunoSEQ multiplex PCR, lists solely in-frame clones and lacks some. The table records 30,000 to 35,000 clones, around 94% of them present only once. For this clone: Antigen unknown.

The sequencing used unsorted PBMCs, collected just over 5 years after starting antiretroviral therapy. This clonotype was obtained from a woman between 45 and 60 years old with HIV. This chain links TRBV10-3 with TRBJ1-4; D remains unclear. The CDR3 loop is CAISAGREEKLFF. The CDR3 coding sequence is TGTGCCATCAGTGCTGGGCGAGAAGAAAAACTGTTTTTT.